Included here is one T cell receptor (beta chain) sequence, with context. The repertoire was sequenced with immunoSEQ multiplex PCR; TCRdb's copy has only in-frame clones and lacks some. The table has roughly 85,000 clones, about nine tenths seen once. The data stem from a study of blood T cell repertoires in COVID-19. The TCR originated in a man aged 50 to 60 with active or convalescent COVID-19. The sample taken for sequencing was peripheral blood.

The CDR3, as DNA: TGTGCCACCAGTGACATGACAGGCAACTCCTACAATGAGCAGTTCTTC. Its translation: CATSDMTGNSYNEQFF. The chain uses TRBV24-1 and TRBJ2-1; a possible D gene is TRBD1 (6 bases). V was pared by 4 bases and J by 0 bases, with 12 bases between. The CDR3 is 16 residues long. The germline CDR1 and CDR2 sequences are KGHDR and SFDVKD.